The T cell receptor (beta chain) under discussion was sequenced for a study of T-cell reconstitution after alpha-beta-depleted transplantation in children. General study findings and limits: TCRbeta diversity was high at day 60 in some patients (a result of surviving recipient T cells and thymic progenitors). At one year after transplant, newly produced T cells mostly accounted for T-cell counts and diversity. Expanded graft clones, several hundred of them, were reportedly the source of alpha-beta T cells about two months after transplant.

Germline V CDR1 and CDR2: MNHEY, SVGAGI. Deletions cut 2 bases from V and 4 bases from J, with 9 bases between. The CDR3 is 15 amino acids. TCRbeta library preparation incorporated unique molecular identifiers. Via MiXCR, TCRdb re-called the PCR reads, giving one row per CDR3 protein. Here the sample spans 200,000 to 300,000 distinct CDR3 sequences, 20% to 30% being singletons. About this clonotype: The antigen is unknown.

The V gene is TRBV6-5, the J gene TRBJ1-6; D gene uncertain. The material sequenced was PBMCs, mostly from graft donor cells, taken 360 days after TCRalphabeta/CD19-depleted stem cell transplant. This TCR was recovered from a female patient younger than 10 who had a stem cell transplant for congenital amegakaryocytic thrombocytopenia, so the T cells may come from the graft donor. In DNA form, the CDR3 reads TGTGCCAGCAGTTACACGGGTGATTATAATTCACCCCTCCACTTT. It is translated as CASSYTGDYNSPLHF.